In its sample, the clone carrying this TCR beta chain was seen a few times. Antigen specificity is unknown. These data belong to a study of T cell repertoires in cytomegalovirus infection. Study findings and constraints: Across the ex vivo response, the dominant clonotypes were HLA-C-restricted CMV-specific TCR beta clonotypes.

TCRdb reprocessed the reads with MiXCR, giving one entry per CDR3 protein. This table has 600,000 to 700,000 distinct CDR3 sequences, around 30% appearing once. CDR3 length: 15 amino acids. V was clipped by 7 bases and J by 1 base, with 16 bases between them. Germline CDR1 and CDR2: MDHEN and SYDVKM. This chain connects TRBV28 to TRBJ1-1; perhaps TRBD1 as D (6 bases). The sequence derives from a human donor in good health (CMV status not recorded). Some clones in this sample may be carry-over from other donors' samples. This sample comprised cultured PBMCs, obtained from culture after CMV antigen stimulation. The CDR3 sequence is CASNSGGGGNTEAFF. The CDR3 DNA sequence: TGTGCCAGCAATTCCGGGGGAGGGGGGAACACTGAAGCTTTCTTT.